This is a list of T cell receptor beta chains from one sample in a study of blood T cell repertoires in COVID-19. Method: immunoSEQ multiplex PCR; TCRdb's copy keeps in-frame clones and lacks some. Seen here are about 160,000 clones, over 70% observed once, and the top ten hold about 3.7%. Input material: PBMCs or T cells enriched from blood (not recorded which). Receptors originate from a woman aged 55-70 years who had recovered from COVID-19. CDR3s include the opening cysteine and the closing phenylalanine or tryptophan. A D gene is named only where the DNA matches it firmly. A row's size may be missing; if present it is once, few, many or a size class.

cdr3_aa | cdr3_nt | v_call | clone_size | j_call | d_call
CASRGGPTPNTGELFF | TGTGCCAGCAGAGGAGGCCCAACCCCGAACACCGGGGAGCTGTTTTTT | TRBV2 | . | TRBJ2-2 | .
CASSVNRDRGTEAFF | TGCGCCAGCAGCGTAAACCGGGACAGGGGTACTGAAGCTTTCTTT | TRBV5-1 | . | TRBJ1-1 | TRBD1
CATQERGGREQYF | TGTGCCACCCAAGAAAGGGGTGGGCGCGAGCAGTACTTC | TRBV24-1 | . | TRBJ2-7 | .
CASSQDFGGGEQFF | TGTGCCAGCAGCCAAGATTTCGGGGGGGGCGAGCAGTTCTTC | TRBV3-1/TRBV3-2 | few | TRBJ2-1 | TRBD2
CASSQERAGGYEQYF | TGCGCCAGCAGCCAAGAGAGGGCAGGGGGCTACGAGCAGTACTTC | TRBV4-1 | . | TRBJ2-7 | TRBD1
CSVETGGSGELFF | TGCAGCGTTGAAACGGGAGGGTCCGGGGAGCTGTTTTTT | TRBV29-1 | . | TRBJ2-2 | TRBD2
CAWSGTGVITEAFF | TGTGCCTGGAGTGGGACAGGGGTCATCACTGAAGCTTTCTTT | TRBV30 | once | TRBJ1-1 | TRBD1
CASSQGPGGYEQYF | TGCGCCAGCAGCCAAGGGCCAGGGGGGTACGAGCAGTACTTC | TRBV4-1 | . | TRBJ2-7 | .
CASSFQGTQETQYF | TGTGCCAGCAGCTTTCAGGGAACCCAAGAGACCCAGTACTTC | TRBV9 | . | TRBJ2-5 | .
CATSLRDRVVDEQFF | TGTGCCACAAGTCTCCGGGACAGGGTAGTAGATGAGCAGTTCTTC | TRBV2 | . | TRBJ2-1 | TRBD1
CASSLAGQGPSNQPQHF | TGTGCCAGCAGCTTAGCGGGACAGGGGCCCTCAAATCAGCCCCAGCATTTT | TRBV7-9 | . | TRBJ1-5 | TRBD1
CSVAGDGANVLTF | TGCAGCGTTGCGGGGGACGGGGCCAACGTCCTGACTTTC | TRBV29-1 | . | TRBJ2-6 | .
CASSSISLGETQYF | TGTGCCAGCAGCTCGATTTCACTTGGAGAGACCCAGTACTTC | TRBV7-8 | . | TRBJ2-5 | .
CASSLRRGGRGDTQYF | TGTGCCAGCAGCTTAAGGCGGGGGGGGCGGGGAGATACGCAGTATTTT | TRBV7-2 | . | TRBJ2-3 | TRBD2
CATRDRDTGYTF | TGTGCCACCAGGGACAGGGATACTGGCTACACCTTC | TRBV24-1 | . | TRBJ1-2 | TRBD1